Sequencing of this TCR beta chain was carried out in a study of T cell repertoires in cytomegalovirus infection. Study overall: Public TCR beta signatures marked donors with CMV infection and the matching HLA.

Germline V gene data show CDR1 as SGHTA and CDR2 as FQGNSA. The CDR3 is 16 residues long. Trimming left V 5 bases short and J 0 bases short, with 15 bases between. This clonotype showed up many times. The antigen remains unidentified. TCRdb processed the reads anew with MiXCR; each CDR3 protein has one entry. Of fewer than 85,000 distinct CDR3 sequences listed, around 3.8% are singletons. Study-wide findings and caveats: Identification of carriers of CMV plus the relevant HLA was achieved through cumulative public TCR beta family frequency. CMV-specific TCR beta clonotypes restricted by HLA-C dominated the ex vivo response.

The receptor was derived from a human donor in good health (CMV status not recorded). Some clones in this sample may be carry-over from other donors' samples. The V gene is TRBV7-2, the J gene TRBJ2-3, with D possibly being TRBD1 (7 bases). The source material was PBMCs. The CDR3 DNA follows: TGTGCCAGCAGCCCCAGGGGGGCCGATAGCACAGATACGCAGTATTTT. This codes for CASSPRGADSTDTQYF.